This paragraph covers one T cell receptor (beta chain) sequence. The record originates from a study of CD8+ T cells in alopecia areata. The germline V gene encodes CDR1 MNHEY and CDR2 SMNVEV (reference sequence). The CDR3 is 13 amino acids. The V end was cut by 7 bases, the J end by 1 base, with 9 bases between. Extracted from the samples, RNA was reverse transcribed into cDNA to serve as the sequencing template. Measured with immunoSEQ multiplex PCR; TCRdb has only the in-frame clones, and not every one. The sample has 110,000 to 150,000 clones; 58% are singletons. The material sequenced was CD4+ T cells sorted from blood, taken at week 0. This chain uses TRBV27 with TRBJ2-3, with D uncertain. The TCR was taken from a human donor with alopecia areata. The CDR3, as DNA: TGTGCCAGCATGTCTGGGGGCACAGATACGCAGTATTTT. This gives the protein CASMSGGTDTQYF.